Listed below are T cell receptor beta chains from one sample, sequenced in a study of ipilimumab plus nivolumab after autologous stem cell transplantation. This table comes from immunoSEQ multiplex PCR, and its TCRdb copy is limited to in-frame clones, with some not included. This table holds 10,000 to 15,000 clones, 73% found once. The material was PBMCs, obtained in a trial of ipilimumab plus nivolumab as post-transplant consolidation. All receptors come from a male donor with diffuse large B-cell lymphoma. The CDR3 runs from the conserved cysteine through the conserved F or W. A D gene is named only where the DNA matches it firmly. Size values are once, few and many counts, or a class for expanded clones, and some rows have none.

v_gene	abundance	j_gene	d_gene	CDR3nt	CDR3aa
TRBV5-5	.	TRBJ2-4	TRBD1	TGTGCCAGCAGCGGGGACCGGGACAGTCAGTACTTC	CASSGDRDSQYF
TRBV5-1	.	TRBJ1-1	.	TGCGCCAGCAGCACCGGGACGGGGAACACTGAAGCTTTCTTT	CASSTGTGNTEAFF
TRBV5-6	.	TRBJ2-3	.	TGTGCCAGCTTGCCTATGGGGGCAATCACAGATACGCAGTATTTT	CASLPMGAITDTQYF
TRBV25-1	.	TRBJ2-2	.	TGTGCCAGCAGTGGTGGACGGATTGTAAGCGGGGAGCTGTTTTTT	CASSGGRIVSGELFF
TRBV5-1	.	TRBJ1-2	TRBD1	TGCGCCAGCAGCTTGGGCGACAGGGCCTTCTATGGCTACACCTTC	CASSLGDRAFYGYTF
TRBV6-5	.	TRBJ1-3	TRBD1	TGTGCCAGCAGTTCGGGACAGGCTTTGGGAAACACCATATATTTT	CASSSGQALGNTIYF
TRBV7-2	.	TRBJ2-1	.	TGTGCCAGCAGCCCGCTTGAGACTCCTGAGCAGTTCTTC	CASSPLETPEQFF
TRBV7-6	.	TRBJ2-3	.	TGTGCCAGCAGCTTAGGTTCGGGGGGCGGCACAGATACGCAGTATTTT	CASSLGSGGGTDTQYF
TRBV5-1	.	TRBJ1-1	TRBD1	TGCGCCAGCAGCCCCGTTGGCAGGGGGACGAACACTGAAGCTTTCTTT	CASSPVGRGTNTEAFF
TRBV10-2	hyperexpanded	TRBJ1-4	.	TGCGCCTCAACGGGACACCTCAATGAAAAACTGTTTTTT	CASTGHLNEKLFF
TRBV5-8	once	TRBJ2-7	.	TGTGCCAGCAGTTCCTATATCGCTCCCAACTCCCTCCGGGTCTCCTACGAGCAGTACTTC	CASSSYIAPNSLRVSYEQYF
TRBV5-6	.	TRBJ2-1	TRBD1	TGTGCCAGCAGCTGGACAGGTGATGAGCAGTTCTTC	CASSWTGDEQFF
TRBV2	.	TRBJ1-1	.	TGTGCCAGCAGCCCTTCGCTGAACACTGAAGCTTTCTTT	CASSPSLNTEAFF
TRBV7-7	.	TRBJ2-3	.	TGTGCCAGCAGCTTAGTAGCGGCAGATACGCAGTATTTT	CASSLVAADTQYF
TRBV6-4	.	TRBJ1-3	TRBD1	TGTGCCAGCATTCTGACAAAGGGACAGGTCGAGTTCTCTGGAAACACCATATATTTT	CASILTKGQVEFSGNTIYF
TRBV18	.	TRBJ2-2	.	TGTGCCAGCTCACCGGACAGGAACACCGGGGAGCTGTTTTTT	CASSPDRNTGELFF
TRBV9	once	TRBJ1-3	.	TGTGCCAGCAGCACAGACGCCATCTCTGGAAACACCATATATTTT	CASSTDAISGNTIYF
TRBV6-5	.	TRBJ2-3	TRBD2	TGTGCCAGCAGTTCCCCTGCCGGGAGGATGTCAGATACGCAGTATTTT	CASSSPAGRMSDTQYF
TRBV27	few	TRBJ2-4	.	TGTGCCAGCAGTCCGATGACAGGCTATACCATTCAGTACTTC	CASSPMTGYTIQYF
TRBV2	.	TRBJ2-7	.	TGTGCCAGCAGCGCAGATGGGCTGATTCGCTCCTACGAGCAGTACTTC	CASSADGLIRSYEQYF
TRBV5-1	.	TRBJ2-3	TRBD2	TGCGCCAGCAGCCCGACTAGCGGGAGGGCCGCAGATACGCAGTATTTT	CASSPTSGRAADTQYF
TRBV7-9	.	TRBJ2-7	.	TGTGCCAGCAGCTTAGCAGGGGCGGTGTACGAGCAGTACTTC	CASSLAGAVYEQYF
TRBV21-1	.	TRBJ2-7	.	TGTGCCAGCAAGGGGCTAGACGGATCCTACGAGCAGTACTTC	CASKGLDGSYEQYF
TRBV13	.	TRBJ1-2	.	TGTGCCAGCAGCTTATACGGGATTTTATATGGCTACACCTTC	CASSLYGILYGYTF
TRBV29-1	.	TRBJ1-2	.	TGCAGCGTCCCAGGAGGGGTTTCTAACTATGGCTACACCTTC	CSVPGGVSNYGYTF
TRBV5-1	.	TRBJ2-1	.	TGCGCCAGCAGCTTGGTACGGCGCGATGAGCAGTTCTTC	CASSLVRRDEQFF